This T cell receptor beta chain was captured in a study of T cell responses to AZD1222 COVID-19 vaccine. Produced via immunoSEQ multiplex PCR; TCRdb's table is partial and in-frame only. Of around 150,000 clones in the sample, around 90% are singletons; the top ten hold around 0.98%. Sequences were derived from peripheral blood, sampled 28 days after the second AZD1222 dose. The receptor's source is an adult who received the AZD1222 COVID-19 vaccine.

In DNA form, the CDR3 reads TGTGCCAGCAGTCCCAGGACAGGGGGCGCTGGGCAGCCCCAGCATTTT. It yields the protein CASSPRTGGAGQPQHF. The J gene is TRBJ1-5, the V gene TRBV28, with 11 positions matching TRBD1. Losses at the gene ends were 5 bases for V and 7 bases for J; bases not matched to a gene: 10. Germline CDR1 reads MDHEN; CDR2 reads SYDVKM. CDR3 length: 16 amino acids.